This TCR beta chain appears in the sequencing data of a study of blood T cell repertoires in COVID-19. Some clones are missing from TCRdb's copy, which holds only in-frame ones; the method was immunoSEQ multiplex PCR. Of 300,000 to 400,000 clones listed, around 89% are singletons. The V and J ends lost 9 bases and 1 base respectively, with 10 bases between them. The germline V gene encodes CDR1 LNHDA and CDR2 SQIVND (reference sequence). The CDR3 runs 14 residues. The receptor's source is a woman aged 50 to 65 with active or convalescent COVID-19. The source material was peripheral blood. The chain combines TRBV19 with TRBJ1-6; tentative D call: TRBD1 (5 bases). CDR3 loop: CASSGGSYNSPLHF. The CDR3 DNA follows: TGTGCCAGCTCTGGGGGGTCCTATAATTCACCCCTCCACTTT.